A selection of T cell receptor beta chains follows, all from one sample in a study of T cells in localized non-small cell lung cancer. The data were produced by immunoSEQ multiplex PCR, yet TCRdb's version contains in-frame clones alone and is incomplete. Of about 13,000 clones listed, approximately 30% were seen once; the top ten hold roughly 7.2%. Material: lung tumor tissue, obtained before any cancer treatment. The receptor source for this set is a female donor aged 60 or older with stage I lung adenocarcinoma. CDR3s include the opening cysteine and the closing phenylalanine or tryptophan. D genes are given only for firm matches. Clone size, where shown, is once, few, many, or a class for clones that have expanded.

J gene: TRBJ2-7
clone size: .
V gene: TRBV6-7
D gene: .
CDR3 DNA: TGTGCCAGCGGGGTAGGCTCCTACGAGCAGTACTTC
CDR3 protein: CASGVGSYEQYF

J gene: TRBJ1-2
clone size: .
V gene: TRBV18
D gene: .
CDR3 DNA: TGTGCCAGCTCCCCTAGTTCCTCTAACTATGGCTACACCTTC
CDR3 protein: CASSPSSSNYGYTF

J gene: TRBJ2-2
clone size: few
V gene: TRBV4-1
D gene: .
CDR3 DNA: TGCGCCAGCAGCCAAGATTTAGGGCAGAACACCGGGGAGCTGTTTTTT
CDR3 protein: CASSQDLGQNTGELFF

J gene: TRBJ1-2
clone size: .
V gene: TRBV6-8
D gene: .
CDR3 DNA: TGTGCCAGCAGTTACTCGGGGGCTCCACACTATGGCTACACCTTC
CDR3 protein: CASSYSGAPHYGYTF

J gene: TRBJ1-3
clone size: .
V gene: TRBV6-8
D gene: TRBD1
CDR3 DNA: TGTGCCAGCAGTTACCTCGGGACAGGGAAGGGAAACACCATATATTTT
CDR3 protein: CASSYLGTGKGNTIYF

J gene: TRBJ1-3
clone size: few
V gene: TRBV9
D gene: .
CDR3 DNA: TGTGCCAGCAGCGTAGAGGGAACTGGAAACACCATATATTTT
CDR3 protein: CASSVEGTGNTIYF

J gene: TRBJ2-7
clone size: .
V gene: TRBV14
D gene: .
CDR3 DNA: TGTGCCAGCAGCCAAGACAGCGAGCAGTACTTC
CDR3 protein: CASSQDSEQYF

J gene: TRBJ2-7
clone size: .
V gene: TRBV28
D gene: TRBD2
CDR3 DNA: TGTGCCAGCAGCTTGCTAGCGGGAGTCGGCGAGCAGTACTTC
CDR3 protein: CASSLLAGVGEQYF

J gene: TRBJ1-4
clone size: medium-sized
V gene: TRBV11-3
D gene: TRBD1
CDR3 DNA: TGTGCCAGCAGCTTCGGGACAGCGGGAGAAAAACTGTTTTTT
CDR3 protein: CASSFGTAGEKLFF

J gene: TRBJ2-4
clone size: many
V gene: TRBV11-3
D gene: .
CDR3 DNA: TGTGCCAGCAGCCCTCAATCCAGGGGTAGCAAAAACATTCAGTACTTC
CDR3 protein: CASSPQSRGSKNIQYF

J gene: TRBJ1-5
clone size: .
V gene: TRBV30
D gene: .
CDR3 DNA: TGTGCCTGGAGTGTTTCGGGAGGTCAGCCCCAGCATTTT
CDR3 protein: CAWSVSGGQPQHF

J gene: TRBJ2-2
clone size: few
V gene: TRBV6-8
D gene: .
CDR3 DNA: TGTGCCATCCCGGGACCTCAGAACACCGGGGAGCTGTTTTTT
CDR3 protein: CAIPGPQNTGELFF

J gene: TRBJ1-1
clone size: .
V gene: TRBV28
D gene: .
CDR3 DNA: TGTGCCAGCAATGTTTACAGGGCCACTGAAGCTTTCTTT
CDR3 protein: CASNVYRATEAFF

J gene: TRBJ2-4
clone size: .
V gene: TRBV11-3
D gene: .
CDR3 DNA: TGTGCCAGCAGCCCGACTGACGAAGCCAAAAACATTCAGTACTTC
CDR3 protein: CASSPTDEAKNIQYF

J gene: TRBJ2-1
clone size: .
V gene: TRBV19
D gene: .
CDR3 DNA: TGTGCCAGTAGTCGCGGCGGGGACATCTACAATGAGCAGTTCTTC
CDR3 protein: CASSRGGDIYNEQFF

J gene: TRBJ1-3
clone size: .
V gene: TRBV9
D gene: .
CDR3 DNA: TGTGCCAGCAGCGTAGGTGCAGGGACGACTGGAAACACCATATATTTT
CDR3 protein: CASSVGAGTTGNTIYF

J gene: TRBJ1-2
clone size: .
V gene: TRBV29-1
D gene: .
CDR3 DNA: TGCAGCGTTATTCCGGGACACCCCTATGGCTACACCTTC
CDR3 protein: CSVIPGHPYGYTF

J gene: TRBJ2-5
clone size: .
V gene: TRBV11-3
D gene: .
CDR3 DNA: TGTGCCAGCAGCCCCCTTGTAGGGATCCACCAAGAGACCCAGTACTTC
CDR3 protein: CASSPLVGIHQETQYF

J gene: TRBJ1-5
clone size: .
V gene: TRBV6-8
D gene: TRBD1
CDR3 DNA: TGTGCCAGCACTGACAGGGGACGCAATCAGCCCCAGCATTTT
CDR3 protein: CASTDRGRNQPQHF

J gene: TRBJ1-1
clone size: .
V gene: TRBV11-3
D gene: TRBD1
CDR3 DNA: TGTGCCAGCAGCGCCGGGACAGGGAACACTGAAGCTTTCTTT
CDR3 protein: CASSAGTGNTEAFF

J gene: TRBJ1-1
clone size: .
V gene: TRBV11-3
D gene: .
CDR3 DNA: TGTGCCAGCAGCCGTTCACAGTCAAACACTGAAGCTTTCTTT
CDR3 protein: CASSRSQSNTEAFF

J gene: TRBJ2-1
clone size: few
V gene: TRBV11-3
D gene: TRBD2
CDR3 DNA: TGTGCCAGCAGCTTAGAGGGGCTAGCGGGAAGGTTTGAGCAGTTCTTC
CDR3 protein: CASSLEGLAGRFEQFF

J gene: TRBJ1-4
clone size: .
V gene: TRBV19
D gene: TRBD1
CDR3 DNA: TGTGCCAGTGGGGACAGCCATAATGAAAAACTGTTTTTT
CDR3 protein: CASGDSHNEKLFF

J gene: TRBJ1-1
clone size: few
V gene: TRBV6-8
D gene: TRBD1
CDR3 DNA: TGTGCCAGCAGTTACTCCGGGACAGGGGGAACTGAAGCTTTCTTT
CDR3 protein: CASSYSGTGGTEAFF

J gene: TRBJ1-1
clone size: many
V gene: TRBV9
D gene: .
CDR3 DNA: TGTGCCAGCTGGGGGCGGGTCACTGAAGCTTTCTTT
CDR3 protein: CASWGRVTEAFF

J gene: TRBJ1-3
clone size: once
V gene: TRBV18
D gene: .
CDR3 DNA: TGTGCCAGCGTCAGGAAATCTGGAAACACCATATATTTT
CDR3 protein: CASVRKSGNTIYF

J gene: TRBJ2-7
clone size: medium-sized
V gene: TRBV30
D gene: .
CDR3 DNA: TGTGCCTGGAGACAACGACTAGGGTTCTACGAGCAGTACTTC
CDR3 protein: CAWRQRLGFYEQYF

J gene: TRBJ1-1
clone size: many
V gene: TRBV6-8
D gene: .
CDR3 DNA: TGTGCCAGCAGTTGGGTCTCCCAAGGCTCTGAAGCTTTCTTT
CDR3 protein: CASSWVSQGSEAFF

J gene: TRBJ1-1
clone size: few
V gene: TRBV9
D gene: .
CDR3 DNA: TGTGCCAGCAGTTTATGGCAGACCAACACTGAAGCTTTCTTT
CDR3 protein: CASSLWQTNTEAFF

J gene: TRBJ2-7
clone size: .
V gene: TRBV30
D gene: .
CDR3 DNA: TGTGCCTGGAAAGGTCCAGGTGGGCTCTACGAGCAGTACTTC
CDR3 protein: CAWKGPGGLYEQYF

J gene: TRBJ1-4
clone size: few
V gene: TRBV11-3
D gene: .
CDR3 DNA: TGTGCCAGCAGCTTGTGGGGATATAATGAAAAACTGTTTTTT
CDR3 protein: CASSLWGYNEKLFF

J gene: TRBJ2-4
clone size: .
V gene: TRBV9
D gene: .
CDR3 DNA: TGTGCCAGCAGCTCCGGGACACGGGGAGACATTCAGTACTTC
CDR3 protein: CASSSGTRGDIQYF

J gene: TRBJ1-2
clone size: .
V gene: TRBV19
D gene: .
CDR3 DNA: TGTGCCAGTAGTATAGAAGGCGCCGCGCGTTACGGCTACACCTTC
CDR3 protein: CASSIEGAARYGYTF

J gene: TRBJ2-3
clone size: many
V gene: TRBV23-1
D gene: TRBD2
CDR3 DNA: TGCGCCAGCAGCCAATACGGACTAGCGGGAGGATCCACAGATACGCAGTATTTT
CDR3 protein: CASSQYGLAGGSTDTQYF

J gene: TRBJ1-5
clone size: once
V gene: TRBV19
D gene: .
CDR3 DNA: TGTGCCAGTAGAAAAACCTACCCGAGGGGCAATCAGCCCCAGCATTTT
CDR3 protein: CASRKTYPRGNQPQHF

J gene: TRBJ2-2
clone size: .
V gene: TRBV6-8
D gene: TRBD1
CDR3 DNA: TGTGCCAGCAGTCTCTACCCACCGGGACAGGGGGCCGGGGAGCTGTTTTTT
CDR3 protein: CASSLYPPGQGAGELFF

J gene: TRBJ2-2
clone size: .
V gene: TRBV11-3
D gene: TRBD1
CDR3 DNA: TGTGCCAGCAGCTTGTCCGGGACAGGGGGCGGCGGGGAGCTGTTTTTT
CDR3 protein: CASSLSGTGGGGELFF

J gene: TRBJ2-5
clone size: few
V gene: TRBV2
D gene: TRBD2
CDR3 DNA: TGTGCCAGCAGTGGGGGGACTAGCGGGCTGGGGGCCCAGTACTTC
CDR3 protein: CASSGGTSGLGAQYF

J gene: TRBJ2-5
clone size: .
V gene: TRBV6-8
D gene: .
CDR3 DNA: TGTGCCAGCAGTTACAGTGAATTCCAAGAGACCCAGTACTTC
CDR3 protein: CASSYSEFQETQYF

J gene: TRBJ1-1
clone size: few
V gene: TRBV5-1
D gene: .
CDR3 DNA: TGCGCCAGCAGCTTAAAAGGGGCCATGAACACTGAAGCTTTCTTT
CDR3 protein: CASSLKGAMNTEAFF

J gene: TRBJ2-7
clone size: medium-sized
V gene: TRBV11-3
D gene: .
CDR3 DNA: TGTGCCAGCAGCCGAACAGGAGCAGGGATGTACGAGCAGTACTTC
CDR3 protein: CASSRTGAGMYEQYF

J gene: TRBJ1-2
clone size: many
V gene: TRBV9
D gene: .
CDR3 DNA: TGTGCCAGCAGCCCCACGTCGGGGGGCCTAGGCTACACCTTC
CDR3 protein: CASSPTSGGLGYTF

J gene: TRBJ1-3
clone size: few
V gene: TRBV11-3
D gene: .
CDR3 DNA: TGTGCCAGCAGCTTCGACACGAGCTCTGGAAACACCATATATTTT
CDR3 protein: CASSFDTSSGNTIYF

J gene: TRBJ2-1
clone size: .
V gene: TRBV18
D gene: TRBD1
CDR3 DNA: TGTGCCAGCTCACCAAGGGACAGGGGGGGCTACAATGAGCAGTTCTTC
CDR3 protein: CASSPRDRGGYNEQFF

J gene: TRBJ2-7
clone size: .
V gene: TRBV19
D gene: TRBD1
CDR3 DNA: TGTGCCAGTAGTCCCCAAGGACAGGGATTCTACGAGCAGTACTTC
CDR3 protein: CASSPQGQGFYEQYF

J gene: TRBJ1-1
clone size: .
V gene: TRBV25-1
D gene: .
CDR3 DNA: TGTGCCAGCAGTGGCACCGGGGTGACCACTGAAGCTTTCTTT
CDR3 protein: CASSGTGVTTEAFF

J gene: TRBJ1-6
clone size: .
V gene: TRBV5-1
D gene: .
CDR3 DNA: TGCGCCAGCAGCTTTGAAGGGGGAAATTCACCCCTCCACTTT
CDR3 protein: CASSFEGGNSPLHF

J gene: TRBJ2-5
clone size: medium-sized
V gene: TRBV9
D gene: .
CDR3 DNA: TGTGCCAGCAGCGTAGGCCTAGGGGAAGAGACCCAGTACTTC
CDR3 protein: CASSVGLGEETQYF